This T cell receptor beta chain came from a study of blood T cell repertoires in COVID-19. In the source study's methods: It was from reference gene primer amplification that nucleated cell counts were estimated. Measured with immunoSEQ multiplex PCR; TCRdb has only the in-frame clones, and not every one. V, J and clone size derive from that table, while D and trimming were established from the DNA sequence. This repertoire shows fewer than 400,000 clones, approximately 82% found once; its top ten account for 2.5% to 3.5%. The receptor comes from a man aged 25-40 years with active or convalescent COVID-19. Input material: peripheral blood.

The CDR3 is CASLPRAHEQYF. The CDR3 DNA reads TGTGCCAGCCTCCCCAGGGCGCACGAGCAGTACTTC. The V call is TRBV2, the J call TRBJ2-7, with TRBD1 as a possible D gene (5 bases). The CDR3 runs 12 residues. Trimming removed 8 bases at V and 5 bases at J, with 13 bases between. Germline CDR1 reads SNHLY; CDR2 reads FYNNEI.